This T cell receptor (beta chain) was retrieved from a study of T cell responses to AZD1222 COVID-19 vaccine. Using immunoSEQ multiplex PCR, the repertoire was profiled, and TCRdb retains in-frame clones only, with some absent. The sample consists of about 74,000 clones, about nine tenths of them appearing once. Points on this clone: Its antigen is unknown.

General study results and limits: All repertoire sampling was performed exclusively after the peak T cell response.

This CDR3 is built from 15 residues. CDR1 is KGHSH, CDR2 LQKENI, per germline. The V and J ends lost 3 bases and 1 base respectively, with 9 bases between them. The receptor was derived from an adult in good health. Source: peripheral blood, taken on day 0 of AZD1222 vaccination. This chain uses TRBV18 with TRBJ2-2; D is unresolved. In nucleotides, the CDR3 is TGTGCCAGCTCACCTATTTACAGGAACACCGGGGAGCTGTTTTTT. It specifies CASSPIYRNTGELFF.